This is a list of T cell receptor beta chains from one sample in a study of identifying expanded T cells in peripheral blood. Sequencing used immunoSEQ multiplex PCR; TCRdb keeps in-frame clones, though not all of them. The sample records over 90,000 clones, 88% being singletons. The specimen was blood. Receptor source: a person aged 18 to 70 in good health. Each CDR3 is given with its conserved first and last residue. A D gene is named only where the DNA matches it firmly. Some rows mark clone size as missing; the rest say once, few, many or name a class of expanded clone.

v_gene,d_gene,j_gene,abundance,CDR3nt,CDR3aa
TRBV6-5,-,TRBJ1-2,-,TGTGCCAGCAGAATGACAGAGAACTATGGCTACACCTTC,CASRMTENYGYTF
TRBV5-1,-,TRBJ2-7,few,TGCGCCAGCAGCTTGTTATCGACACCGACCTACGAGCAGTACTTC,CASSLLSTPTYEQYF
TRBV21-1,-,TRBJ1-1,-,TGTGCCAGCAGCCGCGAGGGGGAGGCCACTGAAGCTTTCTTT,CASSREGEATEAFF
TRBV10-3,TRBD1,TRBJ1-2,few,TGTGCCATCAGTGGAGGAACAGGGGGCGCAGCATACGGCTACACCTTC,CAISGGTGGAAYGYTF
TRBV6-1,-,TRBJ2-1,once,TGTGCCAGCAGTGAGGCCCCCGGGTCCTACAATGAGCAGTTCTTC,CASSEAPGSYNEQFF
TRBV6-1,TRBD1,TRBJ1-3,few,TGTGCCAGCAGTGAAAGGGGACAGGACAATGGAAACACCATATATTTT,CASSERGQDNGNTIYF
TRBV19,-,TRBJ1-1,-,TGTGCCAGTAGCGAGGTTATGAACACTGAAGCTTTCTTT,CASSEVMNTEAFF
TRBV11-3,TRBD1,TRBJ1-1,few,TGTGCCAGCAGCATCGGAGGGGGCCGGAACACTGAAGCTTTCTTT,CASSIGGGRNTEAFF
TRBV5-4,-,TRBJ1-1,-,TGTGCCAGCAGCTTCCAGGGTATGAACACTGAAGCTTTCTTT,CASSFQGMNTEAFF
TRBV4-1,-,TRBJ2-5,-,TGCGCCAGCAGCCAAGCGGATTGGTCGGAGACCCAGTACTTC,CASSQADWSETQYF
TRBV5-6,TRBD2,TRBJ2-2,-,TGTGCCAGCAGCTCTTTAGCGGGAGCCACCGGGGAGCTGTTTTTT,CASSSLAGATGELFF
TRBV27,-,TRBJ1-1,-,TGTGCCAGCGGGCCAAGGGGCGCCCCGAACACTGAAGCTTTCTTT,CASGPRGAPNTEAFF
TRBV6-1,-,TRBJ1-5,-,TGTGCCAGCAGCAGGGAGCGGGATCAGCCCCAGCATTTT,CASSRERDQPQHF
TRBV7-9,-,TRBJ1-2,few,TGTGCCAGCAGCCAGTCCTTAGGGCTTACAGTTAACTATGGCTACACCTTC,CASSQSLGLTVNYGYTF
TRBV18,-,TRBJ2-5,-,TGTGCCAGCTCAAATGACCGAGAGACCCAGTACTTC,CASSNDRETQYF
TRBV30,-,TRBJ2-2,-,TGTGCCTGGAAGTTGGGGGGCGCTGACACCGGGGAGCTGTTTTTT,CAWKLGGADTGELFF
TRBV7-2,-,TRBJ2-7,-,TGTGCCAGCAGCCCTGGAACAGGCCGAAGGGGCGAGCAGTACTTC,CASSPGTGRRGEQYF
TRBV6-1,-,TRBJ1-1,-,TGTGCCAGCAGTTACCGGGAGGAAGCTTTCTTT,CASSYREEAFF
TRBV28,-,TRBJ1-2,-,TGTGCCAGCAGCCCGATCGGGATAGGCATTGGCTACACCTTC,CASSPIGIGIGYTF
TRBV5-1,-,TRBJ2-3,-,TGCGCCAGCAGCGTGCGACCACGGACCATCACAGATACGCAGTATTTT,CASSVRPRTITDTQYF
TRBV5-4,-,TRBJ1-1,-,TGTGCCAGCAGCTTGGGTGGGGAGGTAACTGAAGCTTTCTTT,CASSLGGEVTEAFF
TRBV7-9,-,TRBJ2-2,-,TGTGCCAGCAGCTTAGCCGACAGACTGAACACCGGGGAGCTGTTTTTT,CASSLADRLNTGELFF
TRBV19,-,TRBJ2-1,-,TGTGCCAGTAGTAGGGGGATATCCTACAATGAGCAGTTCTTC,CASSRGISYNEQFF
TRBV13,-,TRBJ2-1,-,TGTGCCAGCACCTCTGGGGGAACTTCATACCACAATGAGCAGTTCTTC,CASTSGGTSYHNEQFF
TRBV5-4,-,TRBJ1-1,-,TGTGCCAGCAGCTTAAGGGTTTCGGGGAACACTGAAGCTTTCTTT,CASSLRVSGNTEAFF
TRBV29-1,-,TRBJ1-3,-,TGCAGCGTTAGGCAGGGGCCCGGAAACACCATATATTTT,CSVRQGPGNTIYF
TRBV7-3,-,TRBJ2-3,-,TGTGCCAGCAGCTTATTCCCAGGGGGGACAGATACGCAGTATTTT,CASSLFPGGTDTQYF
TRBV18,TRBD1,TRBJ1-4,-,TGTGCCAGCTCAAGGCAGGGGGCAACTAATGAAAAACTGTTTTTT,CASSRQGATNEKLFF
TRBV18,-,TRBJ1-1,-,TGTGCCAGCTCACTGGCAGGGGCTGGGGACACTGAAGCTTTCTTT,CASSLAGAGDTEAFF
TRBV6-1,TRBD2,TRBJ2-1,-,TGTGCCAGCAGCCCTCCCGCGGGAGGGACGGGTGAGCAGTTCTTC,CASSPPAGGTGEQFF
TRBV5-6,-,TRBJ2-7,-,TGTGCCAGCAGCTCTTCCTCCGAGCAGTACTTC,CASSSSSEQYF
TRBV2,TRBD2,TRBJ2-1,few,TGTGCCAGCAGTGGGCCCGGGGCTAGCGGATACAATGAGCAGTTCTTC,CASSGPGASGYNEQFF
TRBV27,-,TRBJ2-7,-,TGTGCCAGCAGTTTAAAAGTCAGCGGCAGCTCCTACGAGCAGTACTTC,CASSLKVSGSSYEQYF
TRBV27,TRBD2,TRBJ2-3,-,TGTGCCAGCAGTTCCCCGGGGCGGGGGTATACGCAGTATTTT,CASSSPGRGYTQYF
TRBV29-1,-,TRBJ2-1,-,TGCAGCGTTGTGACTAGGAGCTCCTACAATGAGCAGTTCTTC,CSVVTRSSYNEQFF
TRBV5-1,-,TRBJ2-3,-,TGCGCCAGCAGCTTGGAGGTCCTCACAGATACGCAGTATTTT,CASSLEVLTDTQYF
TRBV29-1,-,TRBJ2-7,-,TGCAGCGGTGCGGCGGGGTTCGAGCAGTACTTC,CSGAAGFEQYF
TRBV11-2,-,TRBJ2-7,-,TGTGCCAGCAGCTTACAGGGTTACGAGCAGTACTTC,CASSLQGYEQYF
TRBV10-3,TRBD2,TRBJ2-1,-,TGTGCCATCAGTGAGGACGGGAGGCCTTACAATGAGCAGTTCTTC,CAISEDGRPYNEQFF
TRBV9,-,TRBJ1-1,-,TGTGCCAGCAGCGTAGGGTCAGGGGCAGAAGCTTTCTTT,CASSVGSGAEAFF
TRBV5-3,-,TRBJ2-1,-,TGTGCCAGAAGCTTGGTCGTACTCGCCTGCGGCCGGAGCTCCTACAATGAGCAGTTCTTC,CARSLVVLACGRSSYNEQFF
TRBV9,TRBD2,TRBJ2-1,-,TGTGCCAGCAGCGCCCCTAGCGGGAGGGTTAATGAGCAGTTCTTC,CASSAPSGRVNEQFF
TRBV18,-,TRBJ1-2,-,TGTGCCAGCTCACCAGGATCAGAGGTTTTCTATGGCTACACCTTC,CASSPGSEVFYGYTF
TRBV21-1,-,TRBJ2-5,-,TGTGCCAGCAGCGTGAATCGAGAGACCCAGTACTTC,CASSVNRETQYF
TRBV6-1,-,TRBJ1-4,-,TGTGCCGCGAGGCAGTCGCCGACTGAAAAACTGTTTTTT,CAARQSPTEKLFF
TRBV7-2,TRBD1,TRBJ1-2,-,TGTGCCAGCAGCTTTACAGGGGGAGCAGCCTATGGCTACACCTTC,CASSFTGGAAYGYTF
TRBV30,-,TRBJ1-2,once,TGTGCCTGGAGTGTAGGGGTCTATGGCTACACCTTC,CAWSVGVYGYTF
TRBV18,TRBD1,TRBJ2-3,-,TGTGCCAGCTCACCGTCGACAGGGACCACAGATACGCAGTATTTT,CASSPSTGTTDTQYF
TRBV15,TRBD2,TRBJ2-7,-,TGTGCCACCAGCGACCGGCTAGCGGGGGGTTTCTACGAGCAGTACTTC,CATSDRLAGGFYEQYF
TRBV9,-,TRBJ1-2,-,TGTGCCAGCAGCGTAGCCCCGGGCCCTAACTATGGCTACACCTTC,CASSVAPGPNYGYTF
TRBV6-1,-,TRBJ1-2,-,TGTGCCAGCAGTGTGGCGCCTAGGGGTTACTATGGCTACACCTTC,CASSVAPRGYYGYTF
TRBV18,-,TRBJ1-1,-,TGTGCCAGCTCACCACTCCGGGTGCAGGGGTCGAACACTGAAGCTTTCTTT,CASSPLRVQGSNTEAFF
TRBV4-1,-,TRBJ2-7,-,TGCGCCAGCAGCCAAGATCAATACGAGCAGTACTTC,CASSQDQYEQYF
TRBV7-8,-,TRBJ1-5,few,TGTGCCAGCAGCTTAGCGGGAGGGGGAAGTCAGCCCCAGCATTTT,CASSLAGGGSQPQHF